Shown below are 13 T cell receptor beta chains from a single sample sequenced in a study of technical replicates of blood from several donors. TCRdb's table, derived via immunoSEQ multiplex PCR, lists solely in-frame clones and lacks some. The table has around 84,000 clones, approximately 94% seen once. The sample taken for sequencing was T cells isolated from PBMCs. Receptors originate from a human donor in good health.

The chain links TRBV14 to TRBJ2-1; 14 positions match TRBD2. CDR1 is SGHDN and CDR2 is FVKESK in the germline V gene. This CDR3 is 15 amino acids long. V lost 4 bases, J lost 9 bases, and 5 bases stayed unmatched. CDR3 loop: CASSPLTSGRGEQFF. The CDR3 DNA is TGTGCCAGCAGCCCCTTGACTAGCGGGAGGGGTGAGCAGTTCTTC. Looking up the rest from reference TRBV14 and TRBJ2-1 gives the full variable domain: EAGVTQFPSHSVIEKGQTVTLRCDPISGHDNLYWYRRVMGKEIKFLLHFVKESKQDESGMPNNRFLAERTGGTYSTLKVQPAELEDSGVYFCASSPLTSGRGEQFFGPGTRLTVL.

The chain uses TRBV11-2 and TRBJ1-3, with D possibly TRBD1 on 5 matching bases. The ends were cut back, 1 base at V and 1 base at J, with 11 bases in the middle. The CDR3 consists of 16 residues. Germline V lookup: CDR1 SGHAT, CDR2 FQNNGV. The CDR3 reads CASSLAPGQSGNTIYF. CDR3 in DNA: TGTGCCAGCAGCTTAGCCCCAGGGCAGTCTGGAAACACCATATATTTT.

The chain joins TRBV4-1 to TRBJ2-3; maybe TRBD2 (5 bases). V was trimmed by 1 base and J by 3 bases, leaving 8 bases between them. CDR3 length: 14 residues. Germline CDR1 reads MGHRA; CDR2 reads YSYEKL. CDR3 region: CASSQAEGTDTQYF. As DNA, the CDR3 is TGCGCCAGCAGCCAAGCCGAGGGAACAGATACGCAGTATTTT.

The gene calls are TRBV25-1 and TRBJ1-2, with 9 bases matching TRBD1. Germline V gives CDR1 MGHDK, CDR2 SYGVNS. V lost 4 bases and J lost 5; bases outside the gene matches: 8. The CDR3 totals 15 residues. CDR3 DNA: TGTGCCAGCAGTGCTGTGGGACAGGGCAAATATGGCTACACCTTC. Translated: CASSAVGQGKYGYTF.

The V and J genes are TRBV4-1 and TRBJ2-3; TRBD2 agrees at 9 bases. The germline V gene encodes CDR1 MGHRA and CDR2 YSYEKL. The J segment lost 6 bases and the V segment lost 1 base, leaving 8 bases of the junction unmatched. The CDR3 extends over 16 amino acids. DNA for the CDR3: TGCGCCAGCAGCCAAGTTGGTAGCGGGAGAGAGGATACGCAGTATTTT. Translated: CASSQVGSGREDTQYF.

The CDR3 reads CAWSKETGNTEAFF. Here the CDR3 DNA reads TGTGCCTGGAGTAAAGAGACAGGGAACACTGAAGCTTTCTTT. The gene calls are TRBV30 and TRBJ1-1; the D gene is possibly TRBD1 (6 bases). V was pared by 2 bases and J by 1 base, with 11 bases between. This CDR3 has 14 residues. In germline, CDR1 is GTSNPN, CDR2 SVGIG (reference sequence).

This clone was detected only once. This chain joins TRBV5-6 and TRBJ2-1; 14 bases are shared with TRBD2. This CDR3 comprises 17 residues. Germline V gene sequence: CDR1 SGHDT, CDR2 YYEEEE. V was pared by 0 bases and J by 3 bases, with 2 bases of the junction left unmatched. The CDR3 DNA sequence: TGTGCCAGCAGCTTGGGACTAGCGGGAGGGATCTACAATGAGCAGTTCTTC. It codes for CASSLGLAGGIYNEQFF.

CDR3 sequence (DNA): TGTGCCAGCAGTTTATATATCGGGACAGGGAACACCGGGGAGCTGTTTTTT. Its translation: CASSLYIGTGNTGELFF. The chain joins TRBV27 to TRBJ2-2, with 8 positions matching TRBD1. Germline CDR1 MNHEY, CDR2 SMNVEV (reference sequence). Trimming took 1 base from V and 1 from J; bases not matched to a gene: 5. The CDR3 covers 17 residues.

The chain is built from TRBV28 and TRBJ1-5; tentatively, D is TRBD1 (5 bases). Germline CDR1 and CDR2: MDHEN and SYDVKM. V shed 3 bases and J shed 3 bases, with 15 bases lying between them. The CDR3 has 16 residues. CDR3 DNA sequence: TGTGCCAGCAGTTTTTTTGGCAGGGATTACAATCAGCCCCAGCATTTT. The encoded protein is CASSFFGRDYNQPQHF.

The chain links TRBV5-1 to TRBJ2-2; TRBD1 aligns across 9 bases. Germline-derived CDR1 and CDR2 are SGHRS and YFSETQ. This CDR3 comprises 15 residues. With 1 base clipped from V and 3 bases from J, the junction kept 1 base outside the gene matches. CDR3 nucleotide sequence: TGCGCCAGCAGCTTGTGGACAGGGGACACCGGGGAGCTGTTTTTT. This translates into CASSLWTGDTGELFF.

CDR3 DNA: TGCGCCAGCAGCTTCACGACTGCTAACCACCAGAACAATGAGCAGTTCTTC. Translating gives CASSFTTANHQNNEQFF. J is TRBJ2-1 and V is TRBV5-1; D gene uncertain. Germline V CDR1 and CDR2: SGHRS, YFSETQ. V shed 2 bases and J shed 5 bases, with 20 bases lying between them. This CDR3 contains 17 residues.

The chain joins TRBV28 to TRBJ1-1, with TRBD1 identical over 8 bases. CDR3 size: 15 residues. V shed 5 bases and J 3 bases; nucleotides not matched to a gene: 8. Germline lookup yields CDR1 MDHEN and CDR2 SYDVKM. The CDR3 is CASSPSGRGHTEAFF. DNA of the CDR3: TGTGCCAGCAGTCCCTCGGGCAGGGGGCACACTGAAGCTTTCTTT.

Only one count was recorded for this clone. The rearrangement uses TRBV5-8 and TRBJ2-5; TRBD2 might be the D (5 bases). Germline CDR1 and CDR2: SGHTS and YDEGEE. CDR3 length: 14 amino acids. V dropped 0 bases and J dropped 5 bases, with 11 bases sitting between them. The CDR3 DNA sequence: TGTGCCAGCAGCTTGGCCGGCCGCGGGGAGACCCAGTACTTC. As protein: CASSLAGRGETQYF.